Below, 30 T cell receptor beta chains from the same sample are listed, as sequenced in a study of Tregs in tolerant kidney transplant recipients. Libraries were prepared by immunoSEQ multiplex PCR; TCRdb keeps only in-frame clonotypes and omits some of them. The sample gives about 110,000 clones, nearly 90% of which show up once; nearly 0.35% is in the top ten. The sample here was CD4+ T cells from blood, taken before the transplant. Every receptor here comes from a human donor who received a combined kidney and bone marrow transplant.

This chain joins TRBV2 and TRBJ1-4; TRBD1 matches 12 bases. This CDR3 spans 15 amino acids. Germline V gives CDR1 SNHLY, CDR2 FYNNEI. The J segment lost 7 bases and the V segment lost 6 bases, leaving 6 bases of the junction unmatched. The CDR3 sequence is CASSDGTGGTEKLFF. The CDR3 coding sequence is TGTGCCAGCAGCGACGGGACAGGGGGCACTGAAAAACTGTTTTTT.

This rearrangement joins TRBV11-2 to TRBJ1-2; D possibly corresponds to TRBD1 (5 bases). This CDR3 has 15 residues. Germline V gene lookup returns CDR1 SGHAT and CDR2 FQNNGV. V lost 8 bases and J 0 bases, leaving 16 bases between the germline ends. The CDR3 sequence: CASALRRGANYGYTF. As DNA, the CDR3 is TGTGCCAGCGCCCTTCGTCGGGGGGCTAACTATGGCTACACCTTC.

The chain combines TRBV5-6 with TRBJ1-1, with D perhaps matching TRBD1 (5 bases). This CDR3 spans 16 amino acids. Germline CDR1 and CDR2: SGHDT and YYEEEE. Trimming removed 6 bases from V and 2 bases from J, with 20 bases in between. The DNA for the CDR3 is TGTGCCAGCATCCAGGGATCCTCAAGGGGAAACACTGAAGCTTTCTTT. Amino acids: CASIQGSSRGNTEAFF.

The gene calls are TRBV18 and TRBJ1-5; TRBD1 aligns across 9 bases. CDR1 is KGHSH, CDR2 LQKENI, per germline. The CDR3 runs to 15 residues. Unmatched junction bases numbered 5, after V lost 3 bases and J lost 5 bases. CDR3 residues: CASSPRTGADQPQHF. The DNA of the CDR3 is TGTGCCAGCTCACCCCGGACAGGGGCAGATCAGCCCCAGCATTTT.

On this clone: Other DNA variants within this sample encode the same CDR3. The chain couples TRBV27 to TRBJ2-7, with TRBD2 identical over 10 bases. The CDR3 is 14 residues long. From germline, CDR1 is MNHEY and CDR2 SMNVEV (reference sequence). V lost 3 bases and J lost 4; bases outside the gene matches: 3. Here the CDR3 reads CASSFTSGIYEQYF. CDR3 nucleotides: TGTGCCAGCAGTTTTACTAGCGGGATTTACGAGCAGTACTTC.

This chain joins TRBV5-1 and TRBJ2-7; weak D call: TRBD1 (6 bases). CDR1 is SGHRS and CDR2 is YFSETQ in the germline V gene. Trimming stripped 0 bases from V and 5 bases from J, with 12 bases between. The CDR3 has 14 amino acids. DNA for the CDR3: TGCGCCAGCAGCTTGGGACAGGTAATGGACGAGCAGTACTTC. It yields the protein CASSLGQVMDEQYF.

The chain joins TRBV10-3 to TRBJ1-2, with D unresolved. V was shortened by 3 bases and J by 4 bases, with 3 bases between the two germline ends. The germline V gene encodes CDR1 ENHRY and CDR2 SYGVKD. The length of the CDR3 is 11 residues. CDR3 bases: TGTGCCATCAGTGACAGCTATGGCTACACCTTC. As protein: CAISDSYGYTF.

The CDR3 loop reads CASSQDPDSRADTQYF. Here the CDR3 DNA reads TGTGCCAGCAGCCAAGATCCGGACTCACGGGCAGATACGCAGTATTTT. J is TRBJ2-3 and V is TRBV4-2; TRBD2 might be the D (5 bases). This CDR3 is built from 16 residues. Trimming took off 0 bases at V and 4 bases at J, with 14 bases between the two ends. CDR1 LGHNA and CDR2 YNFKEQ come from the germline V gene.

This sequence joins TRBV19 and TRBJ2-1, with 7 bases aligning to TRBD2. The CDR3 consists of 14 residues. Germline lookup yields CDR1 LNHDA and CDR2 SQIVND (reference sequence). V lost 7 bases to trimming and J lost 10 bases; unmatched junction nucleotides: 13. The CDR3 protein is CASIPRGEGREQFF. CDR3 nucleotide sequence: TGTGCCAGTATCCCCCGTGGGGAGGGTCGGGAGCAGTTCTTC.

V usage is TRBV5-4 and J usage is TRBJ1-1; 7 bases are shared with TRBD1. The CDR3 extends over 14 amino acids. V shed 3 bases and J 8 bases; nucleotides not matched to a gene: 10. CDR1 is SGHNT and CDR2 is YYREEE in the germline V gene (reference sequence). For the CDR3, the DNA is TGTGCCAGCAGCTCTCAGACAGGGTCTTGGGAAGCTTTCTTT. Its protein is CASSSQTGSWEAFF.

J is TRBJ2-6 and V is TRBV19; D remains unclear. The CDR3 is 12 amino acids. Germline V CDR1 and CDR2: LNHDA, SQIVND (reference sequence). Between the trimmed V and J ends, which lost 5 bases and 4 bases, there was a span of 3 bases. In DNA, the CDR3 is TGTGCCAGTAGTCCAGGGGCCAACGTCCTGACTTTC. Protein sequence: CASSPGANVLTF. Combining the CDR3 with reference TRBV19 and TRBJ2-6 gives the whole variable domain DGGITQSPKYLFRKEGQNVTLSCEQNLNHDAMYWYRQDPGQGLRLIYYSQIVNDFQKGDIAEGYSVSREKKESFPLTVTSAQKNPTAFYLCASSPGANVLTFGAGSRLTVL.

V is TRBV5-1 and J is TRBJ2-5; 12 nucleotides line up with TRBD2. The J segment lost 4 bases and the V segment lost 0 bases, leaving 4 bases of the junction unmatched. Germline CDR1 and CDR2: SGHRS and YFSETQ. This CDR3 has 16 residues. The DNA of the CDR3 is TGCGCCAGCAGCTTGGACGGACTAGCGGGGCCAGAGACCCAGTACTTC. It translates to CASSLDGLAGPETQYF.

The V and J genes are TRBV7-2 and TRBJ2-5, with a possible D match to TRBD2 (5 bases). V was clipped by 2 bases and J by 1 base, with 17 bases between them. This CDR3 has 17 amino acids. Germline V gene data show CDR1 as SGHTA and CDR2 as FQGNSA. The CDR3 region has the DNA TGTGCCAGCAGCTTAATTGGCCAAGCGGTTCCCCAAGAGACCCAGTACTTC. This codes for CASSLIGQAVPQETQYF.

The chain couples TRBV21-1 to TRBJ1-4. TRBV21-1 is noted as a pseudogene. This CDR3 is built from 15 residues. CDR3 nucleotides: TGTGCCAGCAGCAAAGAATCGGGTTATCATGAAAAACTGTTTTTT. It encodes CASSKESGYHEKLFF.

The CDR3 loop reads CASSKGTSGCYEQYF. The CDR3 bases are TGTGCCAGCAGCAAAGGCACTAGCGGATGCTACGAGCAGTACTTC. This chain connects TRBV21-1 to TRBJ2-7; the listed D gene, TRBD2, was not tested against the DNA. TRBV21-1 is termed a pseudogene. There are 15 residues in the CDR3.

V usage is TRBV5-1 and J usage is TRBJ2-3; 8 bases are a match to TRBD2. CDR1 is SGHRS, CDR2 YFSETQ, per germline. With V trimmed by 6 bases and J by 4 bases, 10 bases remained unmatched. The CDR3 consists of 15 residues. The CDR3 sequence: CASTPGAGGPDTQYF. In DNA, the CDR3 is TGCGCCAGCACCCCCGGGGCGGGGGGTCCAGATACGCAGTATTTT.

The chain has TRBV5-6 and TRBJ2-7, with 11 bases fitting TRBD1. The CDR3 totals 15 residues. CDR1 and CDR2 from the germline V gene are SGHDT and YYEEEE. V lost 5 bases, J lost 2 bases, and 6 bases stayed unmatched. The CDR3 reads CASRAGTGGPYEQYF. The CDR3 DNA reads as TGTGCCAGCAGGGCCGGGACAGGGGGACCCTACGAGCAGTACTTC. Based on the CDR3 plus reference TRBV5-6 and TRBJ2-7, the full variable domain is DAGVTQSPTHLIKTRGQQVTLRCSPKSGHDTVSWYQQALGQGPQFIFQYYEEEERQRGNFPDRFSGHQFPNYSSELNVNALLLGDSALYLCASRAGTGGPYEQYFGPGTRLTVT.

V gene TRBV30 combines with J gene TRBJ2-3, with D possibly TRBD1 on 5 matching bases. CDR1 is GTSNPN and CDR2 is SVGIG in the germline V gene (reference sequence). Trimming shortened V by 4 bases and J by 2 bases, and 10 bases separated the two germline ends. The CDR3 extends over 13 amino acids. The CDR3, as DNA: TGTGCCTGGAAGGACACGACCACAGATACGCAGTATTTT. Translating it yields CAWKDTTTDTQYF.

The chain recombines TRBV20-1 with TRBJ2-1; TRBD1 agrees at 7 bases. There are 11 residues in the CDR3. The junction had 1 base not matched to a gene; V was cut back by 3 bases and J by 8 bases. Germline CDR1 is DFQATT and CDR2 is SNEGSKA (reference sequence). The CDR3 region is CSARGTDEQFF. The CDR3 bases are TGCAGTGCTAGGGGGACAGATGAGCAGTTCTTC.

V usage is TRBV29-1 and J usage is TRBJ2-7; 10 bases map to TRBD2. Trimming cost V 5 bases and J 0 bases; bases outside gene matches: 1. This CDR3 contains 13 residues. Germline V gene data show CDR1 as SQVTM and CDR2 as ANQGSEA. In DNA, the CDR3 is TGCAGCGTTTCTAGCGGGAGCTCCTACGAGCAGTACTTC. Amino acid sequence: CSVSSGSSYEQYF.

The chain is built from TRBV5-1 and TRBJ2-5; D perhaps matches TRBD2 (5 bases). Per the germline V gene, CDR1 is SGHRS and CDR2 is YFSETQ. The germline V and J ends were trimmed by 0 bases and 1 base, with 16 bases remaining between them. The CDR3 loop spans 17 amino acids. The CDR3 DNA follows: TGCGCCAGCAGCTTGGGAGGTGTAGGCGGGCTCCAAGAGACCCAGTACTTC. It codes for CASSLGGVGGLQETQYF.

The chain couples TRBV7-9 to TRBJ2-5; 7 positions match TRBD2. The germline V gene encodes CDR1 SEHNR and CDR2 FQNEAQ (reference sequence). The CDR3 contains 14 residues. Trimming took 5 bases from V and 2 from J; bases not matched to a gene: 5. CDR3 DNA: TGTGCCAGCAGCGTGGGGGGGTCACAAGAGACCCAGTACTTC. This codes for CASSVGGSQETQYF.

The V and J genes are TRBV18 and TRBJ2-7, with D unresolved. Trimming cost V 4 bases and J 2 bases, with 18 bases left between them. CDR1 KGHSH and CDR2 LQKENI come from the germline V gene. There are 16 residues in the CDR3. The CDR3 nucleotides are TGTGCCAGCTCACAGAACCCTATACTGCCCGCCTACGAGCAGTACTTC. It yields the protein CASSQNPILPAYEQYF. Full variable domain (outside the CDR3, taken from reference TRBV18 and TRBJ2-7): NAGVMQNPRHLVRRRGQEARLRCSPMKGHSHVYWYRQLPEEGLKFMVYLQKENIIDESGMPKERFSAEFPKEGPSILRIQQVVRGDSAAYFCASSQNPILPAYEQYFGPGTRLTVT.

The genes are TRBV9 and TRBJ2-5; TRBD1 matches 10 bases. The CDR3 totals 19 residues. Trimming at V came to 3 bases and at J to 4 bases, leaving 18 bases not matched to a gene. CDR1 and CDR2 (germline): SGDLS, YYNGEE. In DNA, the CDR3 is TGTGCCAGCAGCGCTCGAGACAGGGGGCTAGAGACCAGCCCAGAGACCCAGTACTTC. Translated, it gives CASSARDRGLETSPETQYF.

The chain uses TRBV7-8 and TRBJ1-1, with D hard to call. CDR1 and CDR2 from the germline V gene are SGHVS and FQNEAQ. CDR3 length: 13 residues. V gave up 1 base and J gave up 4 bases, with 7 bases separating them. CDR3 sequence reads: CASSLDRGTEAFF. Here the CDR3 DNA reads TGTGCCAGCAGCTTAGATCGCGGCACTGAAGCTTTCTTT.

This sequence joins TRBV29-1 and TRBJ2-2; TRBD1 might be the D (5 bases). Trimming pared 1 base from V and 7 bases from J, leaving 7 bases between. Per germline, CDR1 SQVTM and CDR2 ANQGSEA. CDR3 length equals 12 residues. The CDR3 loop reads CSVEGGGGELFF. The DNA of the CDR3 is TGCAGCGTTGAAGGGGGCGGCGGGGAGCTGTTTTTT.

The rearrangement uses TRBV28 and TRBJ2-5, with unresolved D. This CDR3 region has 14 residues. Germline CDR1 is MDHEN and CDR2 is SYDVKM. Trimming removed 3 bases from V and 1 base from J, with 9 bases in between. The chain's CDR3 is CASSFDQAQETQYF. The DNA for the CDR3 is TGTGCCAGCAGTTTCGATCAAGCCCAAGAGACCCAGTACTTC. The variable domain in full, with the rest retrieved from reference TRBV28 and TRBJ2-5, is DVKVTQSSRYLVKRTGEKVFLECVQDMDHENMFWYRQDPGLGLRLIYFSYDVKMKEKGDIPEGYSVSREKKERFSLILESASTNQTSMYLCASSFDQAQETQYFGPGTRLLVL.

The genes are TRBV7-2 and TRBJ2-3, with 8 bases matching TRBD2. Trimming cost V 5 bases and J 5 bases; bases outside gene matches: 9. Germline V lookup: CDR1 SGHTA, CDR2 FQGNSA. This CDR3 is built from 15 residues. CDR3 nucleotide sequence: TGTGCCAGCAGCCCCGTCGGGCGGGGGGTAGATACGCAGTATTTT. This translates into CASSPVGRGVDTQYF.

The V gene is TRBV5-8, the J gene TRBJ1-4; D unclear. V was pared by 0 bases and J by 8 bases, with 11 bases between. CDR1 SGHTS and CDR2 YDEGEE come from the germline V gene. CDR3 length: 14 amino acids. CDR3 coding DNA: TGTGCCAGCAGCTTGGGACACCACCCCGAAAAACTGTTTTTT. The encoded protein is CASSLGHHPEKLFF.

The chain uses TRBV30 and TRBJ2-3, with TRBD1 identical over 10 bases. CDR1 and CDR2 from the germline V gene are GTSNPN and SVGIG (reference sequence). This CDR3 is 16 amino acids long. V was clipped by 2 bases and J by 1 base; unmatched bases: 6. CDR3 sequence: CAWSLGTGAGTDTQYF. CDR3 in DNA: TGTGCCTGGAGTCTAGGGACAGGGGCCGGCACAGATACGCAGTATTTT.